What follows are 10 T cell receptor beta chains derived from one specimen sequenced in a study of shared clonotypes between healthy human individuals (dated by TCRdb to about 2020). The method was the immunoSEQ multiplex PCR assay. Imported from immuneACCESS, the table was reduced by TCRdb to in-frame sequences with V and J called. These copies leave out some clones; in studies compared against another copy, an unresolved V gene accounts for under half, and the cause of the remainder is not known. The sample table holds over 300,000 clones, of which 87% were seen once. Roughly 15% of the sample comes from the top ten. Sequenced input: memory CD8+ T cells sorted from blood. What this sample's cell subset or site label stands for: CD45RO+ cells pooled with CCR7-negative TemRA cells. These receptors were collected from a man younger than 35 in good health.

This clone came up once. The rearrangement uses TRBV7-9 and TRBJ2-1, with D possibly matching TRBD1 (5 bases). Germline CDR1 is SEHNR and CDR2 is FQNEAQ (reference sequence). The V and J ends lost 5 bases and 8 bases respectively, with 25 bases between them. The CDR3 is 17 residues long. The CDR3, as DNA: TGTGCCAGCAGCGTAGGGGTTGGAATCCCCCCCCTGGATGAGCAGTTCTTC. This sequence encodes CASSVGVGIPPLDEQFF.

This rearrangement joins TRBV11-2 to TRBJ1-2, with no clear D. In germline, CDR1 is SGHAT, CDR2 FQNNGV. This CDR3 contains 15 residues. The ends were cut back, 1 base at V and 4 bases at J, with 13 bases in the middle. CDR3 sequence (DNA): TGTGCCAGCAGCTTAGGGTTCCGGCGGGGCTATGGCTACACCTTC. Its protein product is CASSLGFRRGYGYTF.

Concerning this clone itself: A single base is all that separates this from a far larger clone, so a read error is likely. The chain has TRBV9 and TRBJ2-3; TRBD2 matches at 10 bases. This CDR3 region has 18 residues. Per germline, CDR1 SGDLS and CDR2 YYNGEE. The CDR3 sequence: CARSESSGRAILTDTQYF. CDR3 nucleotide sequence: TGTGCCAGAAGCGAATCAAGCGGGAGGGCCATTTTAACAGATACGCAGTATTTT.

The rearrangement joins TRBV9 to TRBJ2-7; D is perhaps TRBD1 (5 bases). CDR1 and CDR2 (germline): SGDLS, YYNGEE. This CDR3 region has 13 residues. Between the trimmed V and J ends, which lost 4 bases and 5 bases, there was a span of 13 bases. The CDR3 spells CASSPQGRHEQYF. CDR3 bases: TGTGCCAGCAGCCCCCAGGGCAGACACGAGCAGTACTTC.

A remark on this clone: The junction differs from germline at one of its ends, possibly a read error. The chain recombines TRBV7-9 with TRBJ1-2; perhaps TRBD1 as D (5 bases). The CDR3 is 12 amino acids. The germline V gene encodes CDR1 SEHNR and CDR2 FQNEAQ (reference sequence). This CDR3 reads CASSLGENGYTF. For the CDR3, the DNA is TGTGCCAGCAGTTTAGGGGAAAATGGCTACACCTTC.

The gene calls are TRBV7-9 and TRBJ2-3; D is perhaps TRBD1 (5 bases). This CDR3 region has 16 residues. Trimming shortened V by 6 bases and J by 6 bases, and 22 bases separated the two germline ends. Germline lookup yields CDR1 SEHNR and CDR2 FQNEAQ (reference sequence). This CDR3 reads CASRRKQTWAGDTQYF. CDR3 coding DNA: TGTGCCAGCAGACGTAAACAGACGTGGGCAGGGGATACGCAGTATTTT.

V is TRBV9 and J is TRBJ2-1; 11 bases align to TRBD2. Germline values: CDR1 SGDLS, CDR2 YYNGEE. The length of the CDR3 is 16 residues. V lost 3 bases, J lost 1 base, and 3 bases stayed unmatched. The chain's CDR3 is CASSAGTSGSYNEQFF. In nucleotides, the CDR3 is TGTGCCAGCAGCGCGGGGACTAGCGGTTCCTACAATGAGCAGTTCTTC. The entire variable domain, with the rest obtained from reference TRBV9 and TRBJ2-1, is as follows: DSGVTQTPKHLITATGQRVTLRCSPRSGDLSVYWYQQSLDQGLQFLIQYYNGEERAKGNILERFSAQQFPDLHSELNLSSLELGDSALYFCASSAGTSGSYNEQFFGPGTRLTVL.

This chain links TRBV10-3 with TRBJ2-3; no clear D. Germline loops: CDR1 ENHRY, CDR2 SYGVKD. Trimming stripped 6 bases from V and 8 bases from J, with 12 bases between. CDR3 length: 12 amino acids. CDR3 protein: CAIRETAPTQYF. The DNA of the CDR3 is TGTGCCATCAGGGAGACCGCCCCTACGCAGTATTTT.

The V gene is TRBV5-1, the J gene TRBJ2-7; D may be TRBD2 (5 bases). The CDR3 runs to 15 residues. CDR1 and CDR2 (germline): SGHRS, YFSETQ. The V gene lost 1 base and the J gene lost 6 bases, with 17 bases spanning the gap. The CDR3 DNA reads as TGCGCCAGCAGCTTGTGGGTTCCGATACGGGGCGAGCAGTACTTC. This gives the protein CASSLWVPIRGEQYF.

This clone has at least ten counts. The chain combines TRBV28 with TRBJ2-3, with 10 bases identical to TRBD2. J lost 6 bases, V lost 6 bases, and 9 bases had no gene match. The CDR3 consists of 15 residues. CDR1 and CDR2 from the germline V gene are MDHEN and SYDVKM. CDR3 protein: CASSLAGDSMDTQYF. The CDR3 bases are TGTGCCAGCAGCCTAGCGGGGGACTCCATGGATACGCAGTATTTT.